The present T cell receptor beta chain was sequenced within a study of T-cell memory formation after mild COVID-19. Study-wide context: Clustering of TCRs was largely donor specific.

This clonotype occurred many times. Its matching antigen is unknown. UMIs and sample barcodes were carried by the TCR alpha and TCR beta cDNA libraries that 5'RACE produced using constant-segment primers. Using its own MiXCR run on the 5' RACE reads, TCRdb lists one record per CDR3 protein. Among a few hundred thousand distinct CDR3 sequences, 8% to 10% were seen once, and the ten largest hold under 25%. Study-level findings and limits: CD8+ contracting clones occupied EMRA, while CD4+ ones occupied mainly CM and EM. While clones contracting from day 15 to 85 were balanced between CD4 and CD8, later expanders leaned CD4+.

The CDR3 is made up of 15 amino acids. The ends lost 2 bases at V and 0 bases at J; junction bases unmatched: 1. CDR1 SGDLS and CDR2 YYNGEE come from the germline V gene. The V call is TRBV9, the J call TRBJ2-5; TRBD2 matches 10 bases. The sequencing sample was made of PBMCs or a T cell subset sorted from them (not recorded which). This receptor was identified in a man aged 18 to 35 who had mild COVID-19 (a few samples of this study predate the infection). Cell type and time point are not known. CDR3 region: CASSVGTSDQETQYF. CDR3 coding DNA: TGTGCCAGCAGCGTGGGGACTAGCGACCAAGAGACCCAGTACTTC.